Listed below are T cell receptor beta chains from one sample, sequenced in a study of regulatory T cells in long-lasting Graves disease. One entry per CDR3 protein, called by TCRdb with MiXCR from the multiplex PCR reads. The sample consists of 400,000 to 500,000 distinct CDR3 sequences, 20% to 25% of them appearing once. The sample consisted of peripheral blood mononuclear cells (PBMCs), taken when the disease was refractory, from a patient treated with antithyroid drugs. The receptors here all came from a female donor with Graves disease. CDR3s include the opening cysteine and the closing phenylalanine or tryptophan. Each record gives: clone size, CDR3 length, J gene, V gene, D gene, CDR3 protein, CDR3 DNA. The D gene is left open where the match is weak. Clone size, where shown, is once, few, many, or a class for clones that have expanded.

abundance: many
len: 15
j_gene: TRBJ1-6
v_gene: TRBV6-1
d_gene: -
CDR3aa: CASSDPQGYNSPLHF
CDR3nt: TGTGCCAGCAGTGATCCACAGGGATATAATTCACCCCTCCACTTT

abundance: -
len: 12
j_gene: TRBJ1-1
v_gene: TRBV3-1
d_gene: -
CDR3aa: CASSQARFKAFF
CDR3nt: TGTGCCAGCAGCCAAGCCAGGTTTAAAGCTTTCTTT

abundance: -
len: 12
j_gene: TRBJ1-1
v_gene: TRBV6-1
d_gene: -
CDR3aa: CASRRVNTEAFF
CDR3nt: TGTGCCAGCCGAAGAGTGAACACTGAAGCTTTCTTT

abundance: many
len: 13
j_gene: TRBJ2-2
v_gene: TRBV11-1
d_gene: -
CDR3aa: CASTGRGPGELFF
CDR3nt: TGTGCCAGCACCGGGAGGGGGCCCGGGGAGCTGTTTTTT

abundance: -
len: 15
j_gene: TRBJ1-6
v_gene: TRBV4-1
d_gene: TRBD1
CDR3aa: CASSRGDRGNSPLHF
CDR3nt: TGCGCCAGCAGCCGCGGGGACAGGGGAAATTCACCCCTCCACTTT

abundance: few
len: 14
j_gene: TRBJ1-2
v_gene: TRBV19
d_gene: -
CDR3aa: CASRTSGTNYGYTF
CDR3nt: TGTGCCAGTAGGACTTCAGGAACTAACTATGGCTACACCTTC

abundance: many
len: 13
j_gene: TRBJ1-2
v_gene: TRBV28
d_gene: -
CDR3aa: CASSLGMDYGYTF
CDR3nt: TGTGCCAGCAGTTTGGGAATGGACTATGGCTACACCTTC

abundance: once
len: 14
j_gene: TRBJ1-1
v_gene: TRBV19
d_gene: TRBD1
CDR3aa: CASDTGTGQTEAFF
CDR3nt: TGTGCCAGTGATACCGGGACAGGACAGACTGAAGCTTTCTTT

abundance: many
len: 14
j_gene: TRBJ1-5
v_gene: TRBV28
d_gene: -
CDR3aa: CASSFKVGNQPQHF
CDR3nt: TGTGCCAGCAGTTTTAAGGTTGGCAATCAGCCCCAGCATTTT

abundance: many
len: 13
j_gene: TRBJ1-1
v_gene: TRBV20-1
d_gene: -
CDR3aa: CSARDQGYTEAFF
CDR3nt: TGCAGTGCTAGAGATCAGGGGTACACTGAAGCTTTCTTT

abundance: many
len: 14
j_gene: TRBJ1-4
v_gene: TRBV12-3/TRBV12-4
d_gene: -
CDR3aa: CASSLGQGNEKLFF
CDR3nt: TGTGCCAGCAGTTTGGGCCAGGGAAATGAAAAACTGTTTTTT

abundance: -
len: 15
j_gene: TRBJ2-7
v_gene: TRBV19
d_gene: TRBD1
CDR3aa: CASSMLTGSLYEQYF
CDR3nt: TGTGCCAGTTCAATGTTGACAGGGTCGCTCTACGAGCAGTACTTC

abundance: few
len: 14
j_gene: TRBJ2-7
v_gene: TRBV19
d_gene: -
CDR3aa: CASKVADYGYEQYF
CDR3nt: TGTGCCAGTAAAGTCGCGGATTACGGCTACGAGCAGTACTTC

abundance: -
len: 12
j_gene: TRBJ2-7
v_gene: TRBV19
d_gene: -
CDR3aa: CAVGALYNEQYF
CDR3nt: TGTGCCGTGGGCGCACTGTACAATGAGCAGTACTTC

abundance: -
len: 15
j_gene: TRBJ2-1
v_gene: TRBV6-5
d_gene: -
CDR3aa: CASSSRQEILGEQFF
CDR3nt: TGTGCCAGCAGTTCCAGACAGGAAATATTGGGTGAGCAGTTCTTC

abundance: few
len: 15
j_gene: TRBJ2-7
v_gene: TRBV10-3
d_gene: TRBD2
CDR3aa: CATFKGLAGSYEQYF
CDR3nt: TGTGCCACCTTTAAGGGACTAGCGGGCTCCTACGAGCAGTACTTC

abundance: many
len: 13
j_gene: TRBJ1-2
v_gene: TRBV5-1
d_gene: -
CDR3aa: CASSEDINYGYTF
CDR3nt: TGCGCCAGCAGCGAGGACATAAACTATGGCTACACCTTC

abundance: -
len: 11
j_gene: TRBJ1-2
v_gene: TRBV6-2/TRBV6-3
d_gene: -
CDR3aa: CASQGNYGYTF
CDR3nt: TGTGCCAGTCAGGGGAACTATGGCTACACCTTC

abundance: -
len: 16
j_gene: TRBJ1-4
v_gene: TRBV4-3
d_gene: -
CDR3aa: CASSPGGGDTNEKLFF
CDR3nt: TGCGCCAGCAGCCCAGGCGGGGGGGATACTAATGAAAAACTGTTTTTT

abundance: many
len: 14
j_gene: TRBJ2-5
v_gene: TRBV28
d_gene: -
CDR3aa: CASSFGGPAETQYF
CDR3nt: TGTGCCAGCAGTTTCGGGGGGCCCGCCGAGACCCAGTACTTC

abundance: few
len: 15
j_gene: TRBJ2-1
v_gene: TRBV28
d_gene: -
CDR3aa: CASSQGGGARNEQFF
CDR3nt: TGTGCCAGCAGCCAGGGAGGGGGGGCGCGTAATGAGCAGTTCTTC

abundance: many
len: 15
j_gene: TRBJ2-7
v_gene: TRBV7-2
d_gene: TRBD1
CDR3aa: CASSFGQGLPYEQYF
CDR3nt: TGTGCCAGCAGCTTCGGACAGGGGCTGCCCTACGAGCAGTACTTC

abundance: once
len: 15
j_gene: TRBJ1-1
v_gene: TRBV3-1
d_gene: -
CDR3aa: CASSQRTPGNTEAFF
CDR3nt: TGTGCCAGCAGCCAACGGACGCCGGGGAACACTGAAGCTTTCTTT

abundance: -
len: 15
j_gene: TRBJ2-4
v_gene: TRBV24-1
d_gene: TRBD1
CDR3aa: CATSDSLTGGNIQYF
CDR3nt: TGTGCCACCAGTGACTCTTTGACAGGGGGAAACATTCAGTACTTC

abundance: many
len: 15
j_gene: TRBJ1-2
v_gene: TRBV28
d_gene: -
CDR3aa: CASSPPGMSVRGYTF
CDR3nt: TGTGCCAGCAGCCCTCCAGGGATGTCTGTTAGGGGCTACACCTTC

abundance: many
len: 13
j_gene: TRBJ2-5
v_gene: TRBV20-1
d_gene: TRBD1
CDR3aa: CSARGDREETQYF
CDR3nt: TGCAGTGCTAGAGGGGACAGGGAAGAGACCCAGTACTTC

abundance: few
len: 12
j_gene: TRBJ1-2
v_gene: TRBV4-1
d_gene: -
CDR3aa: CASSPMEGGYTF
CDR3nt: TGCGCCAGCAGCCCAATGGAGGGTGGCTACACCTTC

abundance: -
len: 15
j_gene: TRBJ2-2
v_gene: TRBV4-1
d_gene: TRBD2
CDR3aa: CASSPPGLPTGELFF
CDR3nt: TGCGCCAGCAGCCCCCCGGGACTACCTACCGGGGAGCTGTTTTTT

abundance: many
len: 15
j_gene: TRBJ1-1
v_gene: TRBV11-2
d_gene: -
CDR3aa: CASSLEGRVGTEAFF
CDR3nt: TGTGCCAGCAGCTTAGAGGGTAGGGTGGGCACTGAAGCTTTCTTT

abundance: few
len: 16
j_gene: TRBJ2-2
v_gene: TRBV7-2
d_gene: TRBD1
CDR3aa: CASSSTTGGRAGELFF
CDR3nt: TGTGCCAGCAGCTCTACGACAGGGGGCAGGGCCGGGGAGCTGTTTTTT

abundance: -
len: 12
j_gene: TRBJ2-7
v_gene: TRBV12-3/TRBV12-4
d_gene: -
CDR3aa: CASSPGTREQYF
CDR3nt: TGTGCCAGCAGCCCCGGGACCCGGGAGCAGTACTTC